Shown below are 25 T cell receptor beta chains from a single sample sequenced in a study of control samples from healthy donors and cancer patients. Assay: immunoSEQ multiplex PCR; the TCRdb copy retains only in-frame clones and omits some. The sample has fewer than 200,000 clones, 96% seen once. The sample taken for sequencing was blood. The receptors stem from a woman in her twenties or thirties in good health.

The J gene is TRBJ1-4, the V gene TRBV6-1; D is uncertain. The ends were cut back, 3 bases at V and 8 bases at J, with 13 bases in the middle. CDR1 is MNHNS and CDR2 is SASEGT in the germline V gene. This CDR3 is 14 amino acids long. The CDR3 DNA sequence: TGTGCCAGCAGTGAGAGATTGTTAGAGGAAAAACTGTTTTTT. It is translated as CASSERLLEEKLFF.

This clone was seen just once. The V gene is TRBV30, the J gene TRBJ1-5; D possibly corresponds to TRBD1 (6 bases). The CDR3 is made up of 14 amino acids. The V end lost 2 bases, the J end lost 2 bases, and 10 bases lay between the germline ends. Germline V gives CDR1 GTSNPN, CDR2 SVGIG (reference sequence). In DNA form, the CDR3 reads TGTGCCTGGAGTCTGGGGGGCGGCAATCAGCCCCAGCATTTT. This gives the protein CAWSLGGGNQPQHF.

J is TRBJ1-1 and V is TRBV7-9; D gene ambiguous. The CDR3 length is 14 residues. Germline V CDR1 and CDR2: SEHNR, FQNEAQ (reference sequence). V dropped 2 bases and J dropped 5 bases, with 12 bases sitting between them. In nucleotides, the CDR3 is TGTGCCAGCAGCTTAATGAGAGGGTCAACTGAAGCTTTCTTT. Amino acid sequence: CASSLMRGSTEAFF. Complete variable domain (other parts from reference TRBV7-9 and TRBJ1-1): DTGVSQNPRHKITKRGQNVTFRCDPISEHNRLYWYRQTLGQGPEFLTYFQNEAQLEKSRLLSDRFSAERPKGSFSTLEIQRTEQGDSAMYLCASSLMRGSTEAFFGQGTRLTVV.

The CDR3 here is CASSQSPPIHGEQFF. CDR3 bases: TGCGCCAGCAGCCAATCCCCACCCATTCACGGTGAGCAGTTCTTC. The chain employs TRBV4-1 and TRBJ2-1, with no clear D. The V gene lost 2 bases and the J gene lost 9 bases, with 17 bases spanning the gap. Germline V lookup: CDR1 MGHRA, CDR2 YSYEKL. This CDR3 has 15 amino acids.

The gene calls are TRBV3-1 (or the pseudogene TRBV3-2) and TRBJ2-5, with 10 positions matching TRBD2. V shed 4 bases, J shed 10 bases, and the junction held 12 bases outside the gene matches. Germline CDR1 is LGHDT and CDR2 is YNNKEL (reference sequence). CDR3 size: 15 residues. The CDR3 protein is CASSPAGGLILGQYF. The CDR3 nucleotides are TGTGCCAGCAGCCCAGCGGGAGGGCTGATATTAGGCCAGTACTTC.

The chain has TRBV2 and TRBJ2-7, with a weak D call TRBD1 (5 bases). Germline V gene sequence: CDR1 SNHLY, CDR2 FYNNEI. Trimming shortened V by 6 bases and J by 0 bases, and 21 bases separated the two germline ends. The CDR3 contains 17 residues. The CDR3 sequence is CASRQRAGHPFSYEQYF. In nucleotides, the CDR3 is TGTGCCAGCAGACAACGGGCAGGACATCCGTTCTCCTACGAGCAGTACTTC.

This clone was observed a single time. The chain couples TRBV9 to TRBJ2-1; D may be TRBD1 (6 bases). CDR1 is SGDLS, CDR2 YYNGEE, per germline. Trimming pared 5 bases from V and 8 bases from J, leaving 20 bases between. This CDR3 contains 15 residues. CDR3 sequence (DNA): TGTGCCAGCAGTCCGGCCAGGGGTTCGTTGGATGAGCAGTTCTTC. It translates to CASSPARGSLDEQFF.

J is TRBJ2-2 and V is TRBV19; possibly TRBD2 for D (6 bases). The V end lost 11 bases, the J end lost 3 bases, and 16 bases lay between the germline ends. This CDR3 contains 14 residues. The germline CDR1 and CDR2 sequences are LNHDA and SQIVND (reference sequence). Here the CDR3 reads CAAARRDYTGELFF. Here the CDR3 DNA reads TGTGCCGCCGCCCGGCGGGACTACACCGGGGAGCTGTTTTTT. The full variable domain, its missing parts supplied by reference TRBV19 and TRBJ2-2, is DGGITQSPKYLFRKEGQNVTLSCEQNLNHDAMYWYRQDPGQGLRLIYYSQIVNDFQKGDIAEGYSVSREKKESFPLTVTSAQKNPTAFYLCAAARRDYTGELFFGEGSRLTVL.

V is TRBV18 and J is TRBJ1-1; no reliable D call. The CDR3 has 13 residues. The germline gives CDR1 KGHSH, CDR2 LQKENI. Trimming removed 6 bases at V and 1 base at J, with 9 bases between. The CDR3 DNA reads TGTGCCAGCTCGGAAGGGAGGAACACTGAAGCTTTCTTT. Residues: CASSEGRNTEAFF.

The chain has TRBV2 and TRBJ1-5; the D is unclear. The CDR3 sequence is 12 residues long. V was cut by 6 bases and J by 6 bases, with 9 bases left in between. CDR1 is SNHLY, CDR2 FYNNEI, per germline. The CDR3 DNA is TGTGCCAGCAGACTCGGCGTTCAGCCCCAGCATTTT. Translation gives CASRLGVQPQHF.

The genes are TRBV10-2 and TRBJ2-1; tentatively, D is TRBD2 (5 bases). In germline, CDR1 is WSHSY, CDR2 SAAADI. The CDR3 extends over 14 amino acids. Trimming cost V 4 bases and J 5 bases, with 12 bases left between them. CDR3 in amino acids: CASSAQRDNNEQFF. As DNA, the CDR3 is TGCGCCAGCAGTGCCCAACGGGATAACAATGAGCAGTTCTTC.

This chain joins TRBV19 and TRBJ2-3, with 10 bases lining up with TRBD1. Looked up from germline, CDR1 is LNHDA and CDR2 is SQIVND (reference sequence). The V segment lost 5 bases and the J segment 3 bases; nucleotides outside the gene matches: 11. The CDR3 contains 17 residues. CDR3 DNA sequence: TGTGCCAGTAGTCCTTCTCGGACAGGGGGTTTGACAGATACGCAGTATTTT. This gives the protein CASSPSRTGGLTDTQYF.

This clone occurred once. J is TRBJ1-1 and V is TRBV5-4, with a weak D call TRBD1 (6 bases). The CDR3 has 14 residues. V lost 4 bases, J lost 0 bases, and 10 bases lay in between. Germline V gives CDR1 SGHNT, CDR2 YYREEE (reference sequence). The CDR3 here is CASSPGGLNTEAFF. The DNA of the CDR3 is TGTGCCAGCAGCCCCGGGGGGCTGAACACTGAAGCTTTCTTT.

The chain carries TRBV27 and TRBJ2-7; 10 nucleotides match TRBD1. Germline CDR1 is MNHEY and CDR2 is SMNVEV (reference sequence). The trim removed 2 bases at V and 5 bases at J, leaving 3 bases unmatched. This CDR3 region has 14 residues. The CDR3 sequence: CASSLRDRGHEQYF. In nucleotides, the CDR3 is TGTGCCAGCAGTTTACGGGACAGGGGCCACGAGCAGTACTTC.

The V call is TRBV28, the J call TRBJ1-5; 9 bases align to TRBD1. The CDR3 is 15 amino acids. V shed 5 bases, J shed 3 bases, and the junction held 5 bases outside the gene matches. Germline lookup yields CDR1 MDHEN and CDR2 SYDVKM. The CDR3 nucleotides read TGTGCCAGCAGTGAGGGACAGGGCAACAATCAGCCCCAGCATTTT. It codes for CASSEGQGNNQPQHF.

The CDR3 DNA follows: TGTGCCAGCAGCGAGGGACTACTCGGGGAGCTGTTTTTT. Protein: CASSEGLLGELFF. The chain couples TRBV6-5 to TRBJ2-2; 7 bases are shared with TRBD2. This CDR3 has 13 amino acids. Germline V gene sequence: CDR1 MNHEY, CDR2 SVGAGI. J was trimmed by 7 bases and V by 6 bases; bases with no gene match: 5.

The chain employs TRBV7-2 and TRBJ1-4; D is perhaps TRBD1 (6 bases). CDR1 and CDR2 from the germline V gene are SGHTA and FQGNSA. This CDR3 has 15 amino acids. Trimming removed 5 bases from V and 1 base from J, with 11 bases in between. This CDR3 is CASSAVTGTNEKLFF. The CDR3 DNA sequence: TGTGCCAGCAGCGCGGTGACAGGAACTAATGAAAAACTGTTTTTT.

The chain carries TRBV5-4 and TRBJ2-7; 7 nucleotides agree with TRBD2. The CDR3 is 15 amino acids. In germline, CDR1 is SGHNT, CDR2 YYREEE (reference sequence). Losses at the gene ends were 1 base for V and 2 bases for J; bases not matched to a gene: 6. The CDR3 reads CASSLPGGRAYEQYF. The DNA for the CDR3 is TGTGCCAGCAGCTTGCCTGGGGGGAGGGCCTACGAGCAGTACTTC. The full variable domain, its missing parts supplied by reference TRBV5-4 and TRBJ2-7, is ETGVTQSPTHLIKTRGQQVTLRCSSQSGHNTVSWYQQALGQGPQFIFQYYREEENGRGNFPPRFSGLQFPNYSSELNVNALELDDSALYLCASSLPGGRAYEQYFGPGTRLTVT.

This chain connects TRBV3-1 (or the pseudogene TRBV3-2) to TRBJ1-6; 9 positions agree with TRBD1. Germline CDR1 LGHDT, CDR2 YNNKEL (reference sequence). The CDR3 sequence is 16 residues long. With 1 base clipped from V and 10 bases from J, the junction kept 8 bases outside the gene matches. Written as DNA, the CDR3 is TGTGCCAGCAGCCAAGGGGGGAGGACAGGGGACTCACCCCTCCACTTT. Translated: CASSQGGRTGDSPLHF.

This sequence joins TRBV5-1 and TRBJ2-2; D is uncertain. The germline CDR1 and CDR2 sequences are SGHRS and YFSETQ. The CDR3 spans 14 residues. V was shortened by 2 bases and J by 5 bases, with 10 bases between the two germline ends. CDR3 residues: CASSLQTATGELFF. CDR3 DNA sequence: TGCGCCAGCAGCTTACAAACAGCAACCGGGGAGCTGTTTTTT.

The V and J genes are TRBV7-9 and TRBJ2-3; weak D call: TRBD2 (6 bases). CDR1 and CDR2 from the germline V gene are SEHNR and FQNEAQ (reference sequence). The V and J ends lost 3 bases and 4 bases respectively, with 11 bases between them. This CDR3 comprises 14 residues. The CDR3 region is CASSLEGFPDTQYF. The DNA of the CDR3 is TGTGCCAGCAGCTTGGAGGGGTTTCCAGATACGCAGTATTTT.

The chain is built from TRBV18 and TRBJ2-1; TRBD2 agrees at 8 bases. Germline CDR1 is KGHSH and CDR2 is LQKENI. V shed 5 bases and J 3 bases; nucleotides not matched to a gene: 6. CDR3 length: 15 residues. In DNA form, the CDR3 reads TGTGCCAGCTCATCCGGGACTAGTGACTACAATGAGCAGTTCTTC. It encodes CASSSGTSDYNEQFF.

The genes are TRBV24-1 and TRBJ2-2; TRBD1 matches at 9 bases. The ends lost 1 base at V and 4 bases at J; junction bases unmatched: 9. Looked up from germline, CDR1 is KGHDR and CDR2 is SFDVKD. The CDR3 runs to 18 residues. The CDR3 protein is CATSDFPGTGWGTGELFF. The CDR3 nucleotides are TGTGCCACCAGTGATTTCCCGGGGACAGGGTGGGGCACCGGGGAGCTGTTTTTT.

This rearrangement joins TRBV10-2 to TRBJ2-7, with 8 nucleotides matching TRBD2. The germline CDR1 and CDR2 sequences are WSHSY and SAAADI. J gave up 3 bases and V 6 bases, and 7 bases lay outside the gene matches. This CDR3 comprises 14 residues. Written as DNA, the CDR3 is TGCGCCAGCAGATTAGCGGGGCCTTACTACGAGCAGTACTTC. Its protein is CASRLAGPYYEQYF.

The CDR3: CASSQTSGRTYEQYF. In DNA form, the CDR3 reads TGTGCCAGCAGTCAGACTAGCGGGAGGACCTACGAGCAGTACTTC. This chain uses TRBV7-9 with TRBJ2-7, with 13 bases aligning to TRBD2. V lost 6 bases, J lost 2 bases, and 4 bases stayed unmatched. This CDR3 region has 15 residues. In germline, CDR1 is SEHNR, CDR2 FQNEAQ (reference sequence).